Listed here are 15 T cell receptor beta chains from one sample, sequenced in a study of blood T cells in healthy people across ages. A J-beta primer mix and a sample-barcoded 5' primer were used in a second PCR of about 6 to 12 cycles. TCRdb reprocessed the 5' RACE reads with MiXCR, giving one entry per CDR3 protein. The sample carries 730,000 or so distinct CDR3 sequences, 35% to 45% recorded once. Sequenced material: blood. The receptors were gathered from a woman in her sixties or seventies in good health.

The chain is built from TRBV25-1 and TRBJ1-1, with D uncertain. Germline CDR1 is MGHDK and CDR2 is SYGVNS. Deletions cut 7 bases from V and 1 base from J, with 25 bases between. The length of the CDR3 is 18 residues. In DNA form, the CDR3 reads TGTGCCAGCACCCGGCCCAGGAAGACAAGGCCGGGGAACACTGAAGCTTTCTTT. Translated: CASTRPRKTRPGNTEAFF.

The chain employs TRBV20-1 and TRBJ2-1; D unresolved. The CDR3 extends over 12 amino acids. The V end was cut by 6 bases, the J end by 8 bases, with 14 bases between. The germline V gene has CDR1 DFQATT and CDR2 SNEGSKA (reference sequence). The CDR3: CSAPSWLYEQFF. Here the CDR3 DNA reads TGCAGTGCCCCCTCGTGGCTGTATGAGCAGTTCTTC.

This clonotype was counted between two and nine times. The rearrangement joins TRBV7-6 to TRBJ2-3; D is possibly TRBD1 or TRBD2 (6 bases each). Trimming took 4 bases from V and 2 from J, leaving 22 bases between them. This CDR3 spans 18 amino acids. Germline CDR1 is SGHVS and CDR2 is FNYEAQ. The CDR3 coding sequence is TGTGCCAGCAGCTCGAGGGGGGCTCCTAGCGACCACACAGATACGCAGTATTTT. Its translation: CASSSRGAPSDHTDTQYF.

This clonotype has a handful of counts. This chain joins TRBV20-1 and TRBJ2-5; TRBD2 is a possible D gene (6 bases). Trimming left V 5 bases short and J 7 bases short, with 14 bases between. Germline values: CDR1 DFQATT, CDR2 SNEGSKA (reference sequence). This CDR3 has 12 amino acids. The CDR3, as DNA: TGCAGTGCTGCCACTAGCCTGGGGACCCAGTACTTC. It specifies CSAATSLGTQYF.

This sequence joins TRBV4-1 and TRBJ2-5; TRBD2 matches at 9 bases. In germline, CDR1 is MGHRA, CDR2 YSYEKL. With 1 base clipped from V and 2 bases from J, the junction kept 5 bases outside the gene matches. This CDR3 has 16 amino acids. This chain's CDR3 is CASSQVLAGIQETQYF. Written as DNA, the CDR3 is TGCGCCAGCAGCCAAGTACTAGCGGGTATACAAGAGACCCAGTACTTC.

This clonotype was detected only a few times. The chain recombines TRBV5-1 with TRBJ1-6, with D maybe TRBD1 (5 bases). This CDR3 has 15 amino acids. The germline V and J ends were trimmed by 0 bases and 9 bases, with 13 bases remaining between them. Germline V gives CDR1 SGHRS, CDR2 YFSETQ. The CDR3 nucleotides read TGCGCCAGCAGCTTGGAGGTCGCCGGGGGTTCACCCCTCCACTTT. Its translation: CASSLEVAGGSPLHF.

This chain uses TRBV20-1 with TRBJ1-2; D unclear. The germline gives CDR1 DFQATT, CDR2 SNEGSKA (reference sequence). V lost 5 bases, J lost 7 bases, and 11 bases lay in between. The CDR3 length is 11 residues. The CDR3 nucleotides are TGCAGTGCTGATGGGTCTCCTGGCTACACCTTC. Protein: CSADGSPGYTF.

This chain connects TRBV3-1 to TRBJ1-1, with a tentative D call TRBD1 (6 bases). The germline V gene encodes CDR1 LGHDT and CDR2 YNNKEL (reference sequence). The CDR3 totals 12 residues. Trimming removed 4 bases from V and 7 bases from J, with 10 bases in between. The chain's CDR3 is CASSLNRVEAFF. The CDR3 nucleotides read TGTGCCAGCAGCCTAAACAGGGTTGAAGCTTTCTTT.

In this sample, this clonotype turned up a few times. The chain combines TRBV7-2 with TRBJ2-3, with D possibly TRBD2 on 5 matching bases. Deletions cut 3 bases from V and 7 bases from J, with 11 bases between. Germline V gene lookup returns CDR1 SGHTA and CDR2 FQGNSA. CDR3 length equals 13 residues. CDR3: CASSLGIGNTQYF. The CDR3 nucleotides are TGTGCCAGCAGCTTGGGTATCGGGAATACGCAGTATTTT. Using reference TRBV7-2 and TRBJ2-3 for the parts outside the CDR3, the full variable domain is GAGVSQSPSNKVTEKGKDVELRCDPISGHTALYWYRQSLGQGLEFLIYFQGNSAPDKSGLPSDRFSAERTGGSVSTLTIQRTQQEDSAVYLCASSLGIGNTQYFGPGTRLTVL.

CDR3 residues: CASSPILAGGPYEQFF. The CDR3, as DNA: TGTGCCAGCAGTCCAATTCTAGCGGGGGGGCCGTATGAGCAGTTCTTC. The chain carries TRBV28 and TRBJ2-1; 12 bases align to TRBD2. V was pared by 5 bases and J by 8 bases, with 10 bases of the junction left unmatched. CDR3 length: 16 amino acids. The germline V gene encodes CDR1 MDHEN and CDR2 SYDVKM. Drawing the rest from reference TRBV28 and TRBJ2-1, the complete variable domain is DVKVTQSSRYLVKRTGEKVFLECVQDMDHENMFWYRQDPGLGLRLIYFSYDVKMKEKGDIPEGYSVSREKKERFSLILESASTNQTSMYLCASSPILAGGPYEQFFGPGTRLTVL.

The rearrangement uses TRBV5-1 and TRBJ2-2; TRBD2 matches at 7 bases. The trim removed 4 bases at V and 6 bases at J, leaving 12 bases unmatched. In germline, CDR1 is SGHRS, CDR2 YFSETQ. The CDR3 is made up of 16 amino acids. The CDR3 sequence is CASSPTGAGNAGELFF. The CDR3 coding sequence is TGCGCCAGCAGCCCTACCGGAGCGGGAAACGCCGGGGAGCTGTTTTTT.

V and J are TRBV7-3 and TRBJ2-1; possibly TRBD1 or TRBD2 for D (5 bases each). Trimming removed 5 bases at V and 5 bases at J, with 16 bases between. The germline gives CDR1 SGHTA, CDR2 FQGTGA. The CDR3 totals 15 residues. The CDR3 sequence: CASSPGSRGDNEQFF. Here the CDR3 DNA reads TGTGCCAGCAGCCCAGGGAGTCGTGGAGACAATGAGCAGTTCTTC.

In this sample, this clonotype turned up a few times. J is TRBJ1-2 and V is TRBV12-3 or TRBV12-4, with D tentatively TRBD1 (6 bases). This CDR3 region has 13 residues. V dropped 6 bases and J dropped 7 bases, with 15 bases sitting between them. Here the CDR3 DNA reads TGTGCCAGCAGGGCGGGGGCTGAGAGTGGCTACACCTTC. This sequence encodes CASRAGAESGYTF.

A few counts support this clonotype. V and J are TRBV6-5 and TRBJ2-1; 8 positions match TRBD2. The CDR3 has 15 residues. Looked up from germline, CDR1 is MNHEY and CDR2 is SVGAGI. The V segment lost 5 bases and the J segment 4 bases; nucleotides outside the gene matches: 7. CDR3 amino acids: CASSTFSGVYNEQFF. CDR3 DNA: TGTGCCAGCAGTACCTTTAGCGGGGTTTACAATGAGCAGTTCTTC.

The sample holds a few counts of this clonotype. V usage is TRBV20-1 and J usage is TRBJ1-1; no firm D call. CDR1 is DFQATT, CDR2 SNEGSKA, per germline (reference sequence). Trimming took off 5 bases at V and 6 bases at J, with 7 bases between the two ends. The CDR3 runs to 10 residues. In DNA, the CDR3 is TGCAGTGCTCGGGGTTCTGAAGCTTTCTTT. This sequence encodes CSARGSEAFF.